This T cell receptor beta chain was sequenced for a study of PD-L1 blockade in urothelial cancer. About the study: About 90% of the 29 patients were males with bladder-origin urothelial cancer. The number of prior chemotherapy regimens per patient was 0 to 3. Samples of blood were analyzed 3 weeks (second dose) and 6 weeks after treatment start. Specimens of blood held a median count of about 150,000 T cells.

Time point indicated: pretreatment peripheral blood. This clone was detected once. Assay used: immunoSEQ multiplex PCR; TCRdb lists only in-frame clones, some missing. The sample lists just under 65,000 clones, 81% seen once, with around 1.5% in the top ten. Specimen: PBMCs, collected around atezolizumab (anti-PD-L1) treatment. The source is a man between 65 and 85 years old with urothelial cancer.

CDR3 loop: CASSSPGLGEKLFF. CDR3 sequence (DNA): TGTGCCAGCAGTTCCCCGGGGTTAGGGGAAAAACTGTTTTTT. The chain joins TRBV28 to TRBJ1-4; D is unresolved. The V end was cut by 4 bases, the J end by 8 bases, with 14 bases between. The germline V gene encodes CDR1 MDHEN and CDR2 SYDVKM. The CDR3 contains 14 residues.